Following are 14 T cell receptor beta chains from one sample sequenced in a study of T cell changes during pregnancy in multiple sclerosis. Profiled with immunoSEQ multiplex PCR; TCRdb holds only in-frame clones, not every one. Here the sample spans 60,000 to 65,000 clones, about nine tenths being singletons. Sequenced material: peripheral blood, taken in the second trimester of pregnancy. These receptors came from a female donor in good health, enrolled as a control in a pregnancy study.

This clone has just a few counts. The V call is TRBV7-8, the J call TRBJ2-3; TRBD1 matches 7 bases. Germline lookup yields CDR1 SGHVS and CDR2 FQNEAQ. This CDR3 region has 14 residues. V shed 4 bases and J 2 bases; nucleotides not matched to a gene: 3. CDR3 bases: TGTGCCAGCAGCTGGGACAGTAACACAGATACGCAGTATTTT. Translating gives CASSWDSNTDTQYF.

Here the CDR3 DNA reads TGTGCCAGCAGGGGGGCGGCCGGGGAGCTGTTTTTT. It codes for CASRGAAGELFF. V and J are TRBV6-5 and TRBJ2-2, with a tentative D call TRBD1 (6 bases). V lost 6 bases to trimming and J lost 6 bases, with 8 bases between them. CDR1 and CDR2 from the germline V gene are MNHEY and SVGAGI. The CDR3 contains 12 residues.

The chain carries TRBV4-1 and TRBJ2-2, with 9 bases aligning to TRBD2. Germline V gene sequence: CDR1 MGHRA, CDR2 YSYEKL. Losses at the gene ends were 5 bases for V and 4 bases for J; bases not matched to a gene: 11. This CDR3 region has 17 residues. As DNA, the CDR3 is TGCGCCAGCAGCAATCCTCGGGGACTAGCCACCACCGGGGAGCTGTTTTTT. The encoded protein is CASSNPRGLATTGELFF.

The rearrangement joins TRBV14 to TRBJ2-5, with 9 bases that match TRBD1. V lost 1 base to trimming and J lost 5 bases; unmatched junction nucleotides: 5. Looked up from germline, CDR1 is SGHDN and CDR2 is FVKESK. This CDR3 is built from 15 residues. The CDR3 DNA reads as TGTGCCAGCAGCCAAGTCCACGGGACAGGGGAGACCCAGTACTTC. Encoded protein: CASSQVHGTGETQYF.

This clone was counted many times. This chain links TRBV11-2 with TRBJ2-5, with D possibly being TRBD2 (8 bases). The CDR3 consists of 16 residues. Trimming stripped 5 bases from V and 5 bases from J, with 21 bases between. CDR1 is SGHAT, CDR2 FQNNGV, per germline. Here the CDR3 DNA reads TGTGCCAGCAGCCCCCGGGGGGGCACAGGGGTGGAGACCCAGTACTTC. Translation: CASSPRGGTGVETQYF.

V and J are TRBV4-1 and TRBJ2-1; 13 bases align to TRBD2. After removal of 4 bases from V and 10 bases from J, the junction contained 10 bases not matched to a gene. The V gene's germline CDR1 is MGHRA and CDR2 YSYEKL. The CDR3 extends over 16 amino acids. This CDR3 reads CASSPGLAGASGEQFF. CDR3 nucleotide sequence: TGCGCCAGCAGCCCCGGACTAGCGGGAGCGTCAGGCGAGCAGTTCTTC.

The V and J genes are TRBV4-2 and TRBJ2-3; tentatively, D is TRBD1 (6 bases). This CDR3 is 15 amino acids long. The V end was cut by 0 bases, the J end by 2 bases, with 9 bases between. CDR1 is LGHNA, CDR2 YNFKEQ, per germline. Written as DNA, the CDR3 is TGTGCCAGCAGCCAAGAACAGGGTTTCACAGATACGCAGTATTTT. Encoded protein: CASSQEQGFTDTQYF.

The chain recombines TRBV30 with TRBJ1-1, with D unclear. Germline CDR1 reads GTSNPN; CDR2 reads SVGIG (reference sequence). The CDR3 loop spans 13 amino acids. V lost 2 bases and J lost 1, with 8 bases in between. The CDR3 nucleotides read TGTGCCTGGAGTCCCCATCAGAACACTGAAGCTTTCTTT. Translating it yields CAWSPHQNTEAFF.

This clone appeared once. The gene calls are TRBV6-5 and TRBJ2-2; D is perhaps TRBD2 (5 bases). The germline V gene encodes CDR1 MNHEY and CDR2 SVGAGI. V was trimmed by 6 bases and J by 2 bases, leaving 10 bases between them. The CDR3 length is 14 residues. DNA for the CDR3: TGTGCCAGCAGGAAACCGGGAAACACCGGGGAGCTGTTTTTT. Translating gives CASRKPGNTGELFF.

This sequence joins TRBV6-5 and TRBJ2-4; 10 bases match TRBD2. There are 15 residues in the CDR3. Trimming removed 6 bases from V and 7 bases from J; junction bases left unmatched: 9. From germline, CDR1 is MNHEY and CDR2 SVGAGI. CDR3 region: CASRQSAGGPNIQYF. The CDR3 DNA reads as TGTGCCAGCAGACAGTCAGCGGGAGGGCCGAACATTCAGTACTTC.

J is TRBJ1-6 and V is TRBV4-3; D not resolved. This CDR3 contains 15 residues. V gave up 0 bases and J gave up 9 bases, with 12 bases separating them. In germline, CDR1 is LGHNA, CDR2 YSLEER. The CDR3 region is CASSQDWQASSPLHF. The CDR3 DNA reads TGCGCCAGCAGCCAAGATTGGCAGGCAAGTTCACCCCTCCACTTT.

This chain uses TRBV27 with TRBJ2-5, with 7 bases identical to TRBD2. This CDR3 has 14 residues. Trimming at V came to 6 bases and at J to 6 bases, leaving 10 bases not matched to a gene. The germline gives CDR1 MNHEY, CDR2 SMNVEV (reference sequence). The CDR3 DNA sequence: TGTGCCAGCAGCCGTGGAGGGAGGGTAAAGACCCAGTACTTC. This codes for CASSRGGRVKTQYF.

The chain links TRBV5-1 to TRBJ1-1; D call uncertain. The CDR3 is 15 residues long. V was trimmed by 0 bases and J by 1 base, leaving 10 bases between them. Looked up from germline, CDR1 is SGHRS and CDR2 is YFSETQ. The CDR3 DNA follows: TGCGCCAGCAGCTTGGAGCGCGCGGGGAACACTGAAGCTTTCTTT. Amino acids: CASSLERAGNTEAFF.

The chain combines TRBV11-2 with TRBJ1-4; tentative D call: TRBD1 (5 bases). V lost 3 bases to trimming and J lost 5 bases, with 13 bases between them. CDR3 length: 15 amino acids. Germline CDR1 reads SGHAT; CDR2 reads FQNNGV. CDR3 in amino acids: CASSLFGGGNEKLFF. The CDR3, as DNA: TGTGCCAGCAGCTTGTTTGGGGGAGGGAATGAAAAACTGTTTTTT.